What follows are 10 T cell receptor beta chains derived from one specimen sequenced in a study of T cells in Graves' hyperthyroidism and ophthalmopathy. TCR beta CDR3 regions were amplified from RNA. In the first-round RT-PCR of the TCR CDR3, the HTBI primer set was used. TCRdb ran MiXCR on the multiplex PCR reads and lists one entry per CDR3 protein. The data contain hundreds of thousands of distinct CDR3 sequences, 35% to 55% of them singletons. The sequencing sample was made of peripheral blood or thyroid tissue (not recorded which). These receptors were collected from a woman aged 18-29 years with Graves' hyperthyroidism.

The chain is built from TRBV7-2 and TRBJ2-2, with 8 bases matching TRBD1. With 4 bases clipped from V and 5 bases from J, the junction kept 6 bases outside the gene matches. There are 15 residues in the CDR3. CDR1 is SGHTA and CDR2 is FQGNSA in the germline V gene. CDR3 sequence: CASSYDRGGTGELFF. CDR3 nucleotide sequence: TGTGCCAGCAGCTACGACAGGGGAGGAACCGGGGAGCTGTTTTTT.

The table lists this clonotype with many counts. The chain joins TRBV7-2 to TRBJ2-7, with TRBD2 matching 7 bases. Germline V gene sequence: CDR1 SGHTA, CDR2 FQGNSA. With 4 bases clipped from V and 2 bases from J, the junction kept 11 bases outside the gene matches. The CDR3 runs 16 residues. CDR3 sequence: CASSWSTGGGPYEQYF. Written as DNA, the CDR3 is TGTGCCAGCAGCTGGAGTACTGGGGGAGGGCCCTACGAGCAGTACTTC.

The chain couples TRBV2 to TRBJ2-7; D may be TRBD1 or TRBD2 (6 bases each). Germline CDR1 is SNHLY and CDR2 is FYNNEI. Trimming removed 6 bases from V and 1 base from J, with 13 bases in between. The CDR3 consists of 14 residues. The CDR3 DNA reads as TGTGCCAGCAGGATTACGGGGGCGTCCTACGAGCAGTACTTC. Encoded protein: CASRITGASYEQYF. The full variable domain, rest sourced from reference TRBV2 and TRBJ2-7, is EPEVTQTPSHQVTQMGQEVILRCVPISNHLYFYWYRQILGQKVEFLVSFYNNEISEKSEIFDDQFSVERPDGSNFTLKIRSTKLEDSAMYFCASRITGASYEQYFGPGTRLTVT.

This chain links TRBV2 with TRBJ2-2, with 10 bases matching TRBD2. This CDR3 has 15 residues. V gave up 4 bases and J gave up 4 bases; unmatched junction bases: 3. Per germline, CDR1 SNHLY and CDR2 FYNNEI. CDR3 nucleotides: TGTGCCAGCAGTGTGGGACTAGCGAGCACCGGGGAGCTGTTTTTT. Encoded protein: CASSVGLASTGELFF.

At least ten counts were recorded for this clonotype. This chain connects TRBV2 to TRBJ1-5, with D unclear. V was pared by 2 bases and J by 7 bases, with 9 bases between. The germline gives CDR1 SNHLY, CDR2 FYNNEI. The CDR3 runs to 13 residues. CDR3 sequence (DNA): TGTGCCAGCAGTGAAATGAGGGTGCAGCCCCAGCATTTT. Amino acid sequence: CASSEMRVQPQHF. Based on the CDR3 plus reference TRBV2 and TRBJ1-5, the full variable domain is EPEVTQTPSHQVTQMGQEVILRCVPISNHLYFYWYRQILGQKVEFLVSFYNNEISEKSEIFDDQFSVERPDGSNFTLKIRSTKLEDSAMYFCASSEMRVQPQHFGDGTRLSIL.

The rearrangement links TRBV24-1 to TRBJ1-1; tentatively, D is TRBD1 (6 bases). This CDR3 has 14 amino acids. The V gene's germline CDR1 is KGHDR and CDR2 SFDVKD. V lost 4 bases and J lost 10, with 18 bases in between. DNA of the CDR3: TGTGCCACCAGTGACCCAGGGACACCTTTTGGAGCTTTCTTT. This codes for CATSDPGTPFGAFF.

The chain uses TRBV10-3 and TRBJ2-7, with TRBD2 matching 8 bases. The germline CDR1 and CDR2 sequences are ENHRY and SYGVKD. Trimming cost V 3 bases and J 7 bases; bases outside gene matches: 11. This CDR3 contains 15 residues. The CDR3 loop is CAISERTSLAREQYF. CDR3 nucleotides: TGTGCCATCAGTGAACGGACTAGCCTCGCAAGGGAGCAGTACTTC.

The V and J genes are TRBV9 and TRBJ2-6, with 11 bases aligning to TRBD1. Germline V gene sequence: CDR1 SGDLS, CDR2 YYNGEE. This CDR3 is 19 amino acids long. The ends lost 4 bases at V and 0 bases at J; junction bases unmatched: 9. DNA of the CDR3: TGTGCCAGCAGCTTGGCAGGGACAGGGGGATTCTCTGGGGCCAACGTCCTGACTTTC. Its protein is CASSLAGTGGFSGANVLTF.

Points on this clonotype: A read error may account for a junction end that differs from germline. The chain joins TRBV7-2 to TRBJ1-4; no reliable D call. This CDR3 spans 13 amino acids. The germline V gene has CDR1 SGHTA and CDR2 FQGNSA. The chain's CDR3 is CVSSLDYTEKLFF. The CDR3 nucleotides read TGTGTCAGCAGCTTAGATTACACGGAAAAACTGTTTTTT.

On this clonotype: Its ends do not fully match the called genes, so a read error is possible. The chain combines TRBV10-3 with TRBJ2-7; D possibly corresponds to TRBD2 (6 bases). Germline V gene data show CDR1 as ENHRY and CDR2 as SYGVKD. This CDR3 comprises 14 residues. CDR3 in amino acids: CASSTLASSYEQYF. The CDR3 DNA reads as TGTGCCAGCAGTACTCTAGCGAGCTCCTACGAGCAGTACTTC.